Listed here are 16 T cell receptor beta chains from one sample, sequenced in a study of T cell responses to AZD1222 COVID-19 vaccine. Only in-frame clones appear in the TCRdb table, and some are missing; sequencing was by immunoSEQ multiplex PCR. Of 70,000 to 100,000 clones detected, over 75% appear once; the ten largest clones hold roughly 3.6%. The sequencing here drew on peripheral blood, taken 28 days after the second AZD1222 dose. These receptors all stem from an adult who received the AZD1222 COVID-19 vaccine.

The chain couples TRBV19 to TRBJ1-4, with D possibly TRBD1 on 5 matching bases. The germline gives CDR1 LNHDA, CDR2 SQIVND (reference sequence). Trimming left V 1 base short and J 3 bases short, with 9 bases between. This CDR3 has 15 amino acids. Here the CDR3 reads CASSIGAGPNEKLFF. The CDR3 nucleotides are TGTGCCAGTAGTATAGGAGCAGGGCCTAATGAAAAACTGTTTTTT.

The CDR3 nucleotides are TGCGCCAGCAGCGAACTAGGACCTAGGGAGCAGTACTTC. It yields the protein CASSELGPREQYF. The chain recombines TRBV5-1 with TRBJ2-7, with D perhaps TRBD2 (5 bases). V was cut by 4 bases and J by 7 bases, with 15 bases left in between. The germline V gene encodes CDR1 SGHRS and CDR2 YFSETQ. This CDR3 has 13 amino acids.

This rearrangement joins TRBV6-6 to TRBJ2-5; D tentatively fits TRBD1 or TRBD2 (7 bases each). V dropped 2 bases and J dropped 2 bases, with 12 bases sitting between them. Per the germline V gene, CDR1 is MNHNY and CDR2 is SVGAGI (reference sequence). The length of the CDR3 is 15 residues. The CDR3, as DNA: TGTGCCAGCAGTTACCCAGGGGGAGGGCAAGAGACCCAGTACTTC. Its protein product is CASSYPGGGQETQYF.

The chain combines TRBV7-3 with TRBJ1-2; D is uncertain. The CDR3 covers 14 residues. V lost 5 bases and J lost 2, with 12 bases in between. Germline lookup yields CDR1 SGHTA and CDR2 FQGTGA. CDR3 in amino acids: CASSLETQNYGYTF. CDR3 DNA sequence: TGTGCCAGCAGCCTCGAGACTCAAAACTATGGCTACACCTTC.

This chain joins TRBV11-2 and TRBJ2-3, with D tentatively TRBD1 (6 bases). Germline V CDR1 and CDR2: SGHAT, FQNNGV. The CDR3 runs to 14 residues. The V and J ends lost 5 bases and 8 bases respectively, with 17 bases between them. In DNA, the CDR3 is TGTGCCAGCAGCCTAACTCCGGACAGTCTTACGCAGTATTTT. This sequence encodes CASSLTPDSLTQYF.

This chain uses TRBV5-4 with TRBJ2-7; 7 bases agree with TRBD2. The length of the CDR3 is 13 residues. Looked up from germline, CDR1 is SGHNT and CDR2 is YYREEE (reference sequence). The V gene end was trimmed by 2 bases and the J gene end by 7 bases; junction bases not matched to a gene: 6. CDR3 nucleotides: TGTGCCAGCAGCTTAAGCGGGGTGGGGGAGCAGTACTTC. This gives the protein CASSLSGVGEQYF. Filled out from reference TRBV5-4 and TRBJ2-7, the complete variable domain reads ETGVTQSPTHLIKTRGQQVTLRCSSQSGHNTVSWYQQALGQGPQFIFQYYREEENGRGNFPPRFSGLQFPNYSSELNVNALELDDSALYLCASSLSGVGEQYFGPGTRLTVT.

The genes are TRBV15 and TRBJ1-5; D remains ambiguous. V lost 0 bases and J 5 bases, leaving 11 bases between the germline ends. The CDR3 is made up of 15 amino acids. Germline V gene data show CDR1 as LNHNV and CDR2 as YYDKDF (reference sequence). The CDR3 bases are TGTGCCACCAGCAGAGATAGTCCCTTTTATCAGCCCCAGCATTTT. As protein: CATSRDSPFYQPQHF.

The gene calls are TRBV18 and TRBJ2-1; a weak D match, TRBD2 (5 bases). V lost 2 bases to trimming and J lost 10 bases, with 18 bases between them. The CDR3 consists of 15 residues. CDR1 KGHSH and CDR2 LQKENI come from the germline V gene. The CDR3 bases are TGTGCCAGCTCACCAAGCGGAGGTCCCCGTGGGGAGCAGTTCTTC. Amino acid sequence: CASSPSGGPRGEQFF.

This chain links TRBV5-1 with TRBJ1-2; maybe TRBD1 (5 bases). This CDR3 comprises 14 residues. Germline V lookup: CDR1 SGHRS, CDR2 YFSETQ. V was clipped by 3 bases and J by 4 bases, with 13 bases between them. The CDR3 DNA follows: TGCGCCAGCAGCTCAACCGGGACGGTCTATGGCTACACCTTC. This sequence encodes CASSSTGTVYGYTF.

This sequence joins TRBV4-1 and TRBJ2-2, with 7 bases aligning to TRBD2. V lost 4 bases to trimming and J lost 6 bases; unmatched junction nucleotides: 14. CDR3 length equals 17 residues. Germline CDR1 is MGHRA and CDR2 is YSYEKL. CDR3 loop: CASSRYLGEGLAGELFF. CDR3 bases: TGCGCCAGCAGCCGCTATTTGGGGGAGGGGTTGGCCGGGGAGCTGTTTTTT.

This rearrangement joins TRBV7-2 to TRBJ2-5, with D tentatively TRBD2 (6 bases). Looked up from germline, CDR1 is SGHTA and CDR2 is FQGNSA. V lost 4 bases, J lost 5 bases, and 20 bases lay in between. This CDR3 spans 16 amino acids. CDR3 in amino acids: CASSSSGSGVSETQYF. As DNA, the CDR3 is TGTGCCAGCAGCTCATCTGGTAGCGGCGTTAGCGAGACCCAGTACTTC.

In this sample, this clone turned up once. This chain connects TRBV14 to TRBJ1-2; D may be TRBD1 (6 bases). Trimming removed 0 bases from V and 2 bases from J, with 13 bases in between. Germline loops: CDR1 SGHDN, CDR2 FVKESK. This CDR3 is 16 amino acids long. CDR3 nucleotide sequence: TGTGCCAGCAGCCAAGATATGCCAGGGGTGAACTATGGCTACACCTTC. It yields the protein CASSQDMPGVNYGYTF. The complete variable domain, with remaining parts taken from reference TRBV14 and TRBJ1-2, reads EAGVTQFPSHSVIEKGQTVTLRCDPISGHDNLYWYRRVMGKEIKFLLHFVKESKQDESGMPNNRFLAERTGGTYSTLKVQPAELEDSGVYFCASSQDMPGVNYGYTFGSGTRLTVV.

The CDR3 DNA is TGTGCCAGCAGTTTATCTCACGGGACAGCAGGGGAACTGTTTTTT. Translating it yields CASSLSHGTAGELFF. This rearrangement joins TRBV27 to TRBJ1-4, with 7 bases fitting TRBD1. Germline lookup yields CDR1 MNHEY and CDR2 SMNVEV (reference sequence). V lost 0 bases and J lost 12; bases outside the gene matches: 10. The CDR3 length is 15 residues.

The chain joins TRBV15 to TRBJ1-1, with D tentatively TRBD1 (5 bases). This CDR3 is built from 14 residues. Germline V CDR1 and CDR2: LNHNV, YYDKDF (reference sequence). Between the trimmed V and J ends, which lost 0 bases and 4 bases, there was a span of 9 bases. CDR3 sequence (DNA): TGTGCCACCAGCAGAGATCGGGGGGGCACTGAAGCTTTCTTT. Its translation: CATSRDRGGTEAFF.

The chain joins TRBV5-4 to TRBJ2-7; D gene uncertain. CDR1 and CDR2 (germline): SGHNT, YYREEE (reference sequence). V was shortened by 4 bases and J by 0 bases, with 11 bases between the two germline ends. The length of the CDR3 is 14 residues. CDR3 loop: CASSQRTGSYEQYF. The CDR3 DNA is TGTGCCAGCAGCCAAAGGACCGGCTCCTACGAGCAGTACTTC.

This clone was seen a handful of times. The chain links TRBV27 to TRBJ2-7; TRBD1 aligns across 7 bases. J was trimmed by 5 bases and V by 8 bases; bases with no gene match: 3. The CDR3 loop spans 11 amino acids. CDR1 and CDR2 (germline): MNHEY, SMNVEV (reference sequence). CDR3 protein: CASQDRNEQYF. The CDR3 nucleotides are TGTGCCAGCCAGGACAGGAACGAGCAGTACTTC.